This TCR beta chain was observed in a study of blood T cells in healthy people across ages (dated by TCRdb to about 2015). Looking at the study overall: In model experiments, template switching captured about one uniquely barcoded TCR beta cDNA molecule for every two T cells. Using the same blood draw, the study looked at two additional independent replicas of 1 million unique cDNA reads for two donors, one aged 18 to 30 and the other aged 80 or older. To avoid experimental bias, donors of different ages were distributed randomly across sequencing lanes. The donors were split into four age groups: young (average approximately 16 years), middle-aged (about 40), aged (over 55) and long-lived (under 90). Age-related changes in TCR beta repertoire diversity were measured in the study by deep sequencing normalized with unique cDNA molecular identifiers. The study at large found these results: The long-lived group showed more naive CD4+ T cells, fewer expanded clones and increased TCR diversity than the aged group, suggesting age selection. As age increased, observed TCR beta diversity per million T cells dropped in a roughly linear way, and a significant reduction was already evident by age about 40. Bulk unsorted PBMC profiling prevented conclusive comparison of naive and antigen-experienced compartments. A strong correlation was found between observed TCR beta diversity and the percentage of naive T cells measured by flow cytometry. Estimates of total diversity from one million sequenced T cells were regarded as lower bounds and underestimates. Donor CMV infection status was unknown, potentially confounding age-related changes in expanded clonotypes.

Donors were approximately 42 systemically healthy Caucasian individuals from Russia aged roughly 6 to 95 years. Each donor gave ten milliliters of peripheral blood, collected into EDTA-treated Vacutainer tubes. Ficoll-Paque density-gradient centrifugation was used to isolate PBMCs, with at least 6.5 million per sample. Total RNA was extracted from PBMCs with Trizol reagent, with at least 5 micrograms obtained per sample. For every donor, flow cytometry on a PBMC aliquot measured the percentage of naive CD45RAhigh/CD27high T cells. This clonotype came up a few times. This clone's antigen is unknown. Per-base quality was not reported, and no clone a single base away is much larger than it. Library method: 5' RACE. This sample was sequenced with an Illumina HiSeq 2500. A second PCR of about 6 to 11 cycles was performed with a sample-barcoded 5' primer and a J-beta primer mix. Each TCR beta cDNA molecule received a unique molecular identifier from a template-switch 5' adaptor carrying 12 random nucleotides. At least 3 million CDR3-containing paired-end reads were obtained from each sample. The Mint cDNA synthesis kit, primed by a TRBC-specific oligonucleotide, was used to synthesize first-strand cDNA from all RNA. After uracil-DNA glycosylase treatment, a first 18-cycle PCR used universal primers M1SS and BC2_uni_R on all cDNA. The study's processing was this. Normalization of each sample was performed by random selection of 1 million high-quality reads, each carrying a distinct molecular identifier. Instead of being binned into consensus sequences, reads with shared molecular identifiers were discarded. MiTCR, set to a Q25 quality threshold and the strictest error-elimination algorithm, was used for CDR3 identification, clonotype clustering and error correction. A nonparametric unseen species model with Euler transformation was used to estimate a lower bound on total TCR beta diversity. TCRdb ran its own pipeline on the public reads, namely fastp trimming at Q25 and MiXCR clone calling, and kept in-frame beta chains. Every entry covers one CDR3 protein and lists the most common genes and DNA from its rows. The V and J calls were not made by the authors but by TCRdb's processing. Present in this sample are 1.5 million to 2 million distinct CDR3 sequences, 49% of which were seen just once. 2.1% of the sample is held by the ten biggest clonotypes.

V loses 2 bases at its end and J loses 3 bases; junction bases beyond the gene matches: 9. The CDR3 sequence holds 16 residues, the cysteine and phenylalanine included. The sequence is cut down to CDR3 DNA, 48 bases in frame from base 1. Sequences MNHEY (CDR1) and SMNVEV (CDR2) are obtained from the germline V gene (reference sequence). Sequencing was carried out using blood. The origin of this receptor is a woman aged 40 to 50 in good health. The rearrangement joined TRBV27 to TRBJ2-7, and TRBD1 aligns with 8 junction nucleotides. The DNA reads TGTGCCAGCAGTTTAAGGAGCCGGACAGGGAACTACGAGCAGTACTTC. This gives the protein CASSLRSRTGNYEQYF.